A selection of T cell receptor beta chains follows, all from one sample in a study of T cells after yellow fever vaccination. TCRdb ran MiXCR on the 5' RACE reads and lists one entry per CDR3 protein. Here the sample spans 500,000 to 700,000 distinct CDR3 sequences, roughly a fifth being singletons. The source was PBMCs, collected 15 days after the yellow fever booster vaccination. These receptor sequences come from a man aged 30-40 years who received the YFV17D yellow fever vaccine. Each CDR3 is given with its conserved first and last residue. A D gene is named only where the DNA matches it firmly. Some rows mark clone size as missing; the rest say once, few, many or name a class of expanded clone.

TRBJ2-7 TRBV12-3/TRBV12-4 NA NA CASSLVGSLEQYF TGTGCCAGCAGTTTAGTAGGGTCCCTCGAGCAGTACTTC
TRBJ2-3 TRBV28 few TRBD1 CASSDPGQGSDTQYF TGTGCCAGCAGTGATCCGGGACAGGGGTCAGATACGCAGTATTTT
TRBJ1-1 TRBV20-1 many NA CSARSGNTEAFF TGCAGTGCTAGGTCTGGGAACACTGAAGCTTTCTTT
TRBJ2-1 TRBV12-3/TRBV12-4 few TRBD2 CASSRPGLALNEQFF TGTGCCAGCAGCCGACCGGGACTAGCCCTCAATGAGCAGTTCTTC
TRBJ2-7 TRBV7-2 many TRBD2 CASSQSGRTLYEQYF TGTGCCAGCAGCCAAAGCGGGAGGACCCTTTACGAGCAGTACTTC
TRBJ2-3 TRBV15 NA NA CATSRDLVSGDTQYF TGTGCCACCAGCAGAGATCTTGTCAGCGGAGATACGCAGTATTTT
TRBJ2-7 TRBV6-2/TRBV6-3 NA NA CASSSSDREQYF TGTGCCAGCAGTTCTTCAGACCGCGAGCAGTACTTC
TRBJ2-7 TRBV18 few TRBD2 CASSPPTSGRVYEQYF TGTGCCAGCTCACCACCAACTAGCGGGAGGGTCTACGAGCAGTACTTC
TRBJ2-3 TRBV7-2 few TRBD1 CASSFSGTGGADTQYF TGTGCCAGCAGCTTCTCCGGGACAGGGGGGGCAGATACGCAGTATTTT
TRBJ2-2 TRBV14 NA NA CASSQDYRELFF TGTGCCAGCAGCCAAGATTATAGGGAGCTGTTTTTT
TRBJ2-2 TRBV29-1 NA TRBD2 CSVEEGLEGTGELFF TGCAGCGTTGAAGAAGGACTAGAGGGTACCGGGGAGCTGTTTTTT